Each of the 32 T cell receptor beta chains below was sequenced from the same sample in a study of T-cell memory formation after mild COVID-19. TCRdb fed the 5' RACE reads into MiXCR, producing one record per CDR3 protein. Among fewer than 600,000 distinct CDR3 sequences listed, about 20% were seen once. Material: PBMCs or a T cell subset sorted from them (not recorded which). Receptor source: an adult woman who had mild COVID-19 (a few samples of this study predate the infection). Cell type and time point are not known.

This clonotype was found a few times. The chain joins TRBV9 to TRBJ2-1; D might be TRBD2 (6 bases). V was cut by 0 bases and J by 6 bases, with 13 bases left in between. The length of the CDR3 is 15 residues. Per the germline V gene, CDR1 is SGDLS and CDR2 is YYNGEE. CDR3 amino acids: CASSVGGGTGNEQFF. The DNA of the CDR3 is TGTGCCAGCAGCGTAGGCGGCGGGACGGGCAATGAGCAGTTCTTC. The full variable domain, with the rest looked up from reference TRBV9 and TRBJ2-1, is DSGVTQTPKHLITATGQRVTLRCSPRSGDLSVYWYQQSLDQGLQFLIQYYNGEERAKGNILERFSAQQFPDLHSELNLSSLELGDSALYFCASSVGGGTGNEQFFGPGTRLTVL.

The sample holds a few counts of this clonotype. The chain combines TRBV14 with TRBJ2-1, with a tentative D call TRBD1 (5 bases). Germline V gene data show CDR1 as SGHDN and CDR2 as FVKESK. Trimming shortened V by 4 bases and J by 9 bases, and 16 bases separated the two germline ends. The CDR3 runs to 14 residues. The CDR3 region has the DNA TGTGCCAGCAGCCCCCTGGGGCGGTCGGTTGAGCAGTTCTTC. It yields the protein CASSPLGRSVEQFF.

This chain connects TRBV12-3 or TRBV12-4 to TRBJ2-7; tentative D call: TRBD1 (5 bases). CDR3 length: 14 amino acids. With 5 bases removed from V and 4 bases from J, the gap between germline ends came to 15 bases. CDR3 protein: CASSQFGHGYEQYF. CDR3 nucleotides: TGTGCCAGCAGTCAATTTGGACACGGTTACGAGCAGTACTTC.

The V call is TRBV7-9, the J call TRBJ2-5; 10 positions match TRBD1. CDR3 length equals 16 residues. Per the germline V gene, CDR1 is SEHNR and CDR2 is FQNEAQ (reference sequence). J gave up 2 bases and V 1 base, and 4 bases lay outside the gene matches. The CDR3: CASSLGTGGTQETQYF. The CDR3 nucleotides read TGTGCCAGCAGCTTAGGGACAGGGGGTACTCAAGAGACCCAGTACTTC.

V is TRBV29-1 and J is TRBJ2-3; 7 bases are shared with TRBD1. V shed 5 bases and J 3 bases; nucleotides not matched to a gene: 5. The CDR3 is 13 residues long. Per germline, CDR1 SQVTM and CDR2 ANQGSEA. The CDR3 region is CSVTGERTDTQYF. The CDR3 nucleotides are TGCAGCGTTACAGGGGAGCGGACAGATACGCAGTATTTT.

This clonotype was observed a few times. This chain connects TRBV4-1 to TRBJ2-7, with D unclear. V was shortened by 3 bases and J by 0 bases, with 15 bases between the two germline ends. The CDR3 loop spans 16 amino acids. Germline V CDR1 and CDR2: MGHRA, YSYEKL. The CDR3, as DNA: TGCGCCAGCAGCCAGGCCCCTGGGCAGGCCTCCTACGAGCAGTACTTC. It yields the protein CASSQAPGQASYEQYF.

The chain employs TRBV19 and TRBJ2-6, with D hard to call. Trimming took 4 bases from V and 2 from J, leaving 9 bases between them. Germline V gene data show CDR1 as LNHDA and CDR2 as SQIVND (reference sequence). The length of the CDR3 is 15 residues. The CDR3 nucleotides read TGTGCCAGTAGTACCGGGTTCCCTGGGGCCAACGTCCTGACTTTC. Amino acid sequence: CASSTGFPGANVLTF.

The V and J genes are TRBV24-1 and TRBJ2-1; TRBD2 aligns across 12 bases. The CDR3 covers 17 residues. Trimming at V came to 12 bases and at J to 4 bases, leaving 15 bases not matched to a gene. The germline gives CDR1 KGHDR, CDR2 SFDVKD. CDR3 sequence (DNA): TGTGCCTGGGGGCTAGCGGGAGGGCCATGGAGTTACAATGAGCAGTTCTTC. Its translation: CAWGLAGGPWSYNEQFF.

This clonotype appeared a single time. The chain employs TRBV27 and TRBJ1-2, with D maybe TRBD1 (5 bases). Trimming shortened V by 0 bases and J by 2 bases, and 22 bases separated the two germline ends. In germline, CDR1 is MNHEY, CDR2 SMNVEV (reference sequence). The CDR3 totals 19 residues. The CDR3 spells CASSLSPFGAGPVNYGYTF. The CDR3 nucleotides are TGTGCCAGCAGTTTATCTCCCTTTGGGGCGGGACCCGTCAACTATGGCTACACCTTC.

The rearrangement uses TRBV27 and TRBJ2-7, with 11 nucleotides matching TRBD2. J lost 2 bases, V lost 6 bases, and 6 bases had no gene match. The CDR3 sequence is 15 residues long. CDR1 and CDR2 (germline): MNHEY, SMNVEV (reference sequence). CDR3 in DNA: TGTGCCAGCAGGCTGGGACTAGCGGAAACCTACGAGCAGTACTTC. Translation: CASRLGLAETYEQYF.

There are a few counts of this clonotype. The chain couples TRBV5-1 to TRBJ2-3; 14 nucleotides align to TRBD2. The germline gives CDR1 SGHRS, CDR2 YFSETQ. Germline trimming cut 5 bases from V and 5 bases from J; bases unmatched to any gene: 7. This CDR3 region has 16 residues. CDR3 sequence reads: CASSLTSGGALDTQYF. CDR3 nucleotides: TGCGCCAGCAGTCTGACTAGCGGGGGGGCCCTAGATACGCAGTATTTT.

This clonotype occurred a few times. This chain joins TRBV6-6 and TRBJ1-3, with TRBD1 as a possible D gene (5 bases). Germline V gene sequence: CDR1 MNHNY, CDR2 SVGAGI (reference sequence). The V end lost 6 bases, the J end lost 4 bases, and 22 bases lay between the germline ends. The CDR3 loop spans 17 amino acids. CDR3 sequence (DNA): TGTGCCAGCAGGAAGGAAACAGTCGGGACGCCCGGAAACACCATATATTTT. Translated: CASRKETVGTPGNTIYF.

This clonotype was counted a few times. V and J are TRBV29-1 and TRBJ2-3; a weak D match, TRBD2 (5 bases). V was shortened by 5 bases and J by 2 bases, with 14 bases between the two germline ends. The CDR3 loop spans 14 amino acids. Looked up from germline, CDR1 is SQVTM and CDR2 is ANQGSEA. CDR3 in DNA: TGCAGCGTTATGTATCAGCGGACCACAGATACGCAGTATTTT. It codes for CSVMYQRTTDTQYF.

V and J are TRBV29-1 and TRBJ2-5, with 7 bases identical to TRBD1. Trimming took 4 bases from V and 5 from J; bases not matched to a gene: 10. The CDR3 spans 14 residues. Per the germline V gene, CDR1 is SQVTM and CDR2 is ANQGSEA. This CDR3 reads CSVVGDTGAETQYF. CDR3 bases: TGCAGCGTTGTGGGCGACACAGGGGCGGAGACCCAGTACTTC.

Only a few counts were recorded for this clonotype. The gene calls are TRBV5-1 and TRBJ2-6; D not certain. This CDR3 is 16 amino acids long. V gave up 4 bases and J gave up 1 base, with 12 bases separating them. Germline V gene lookup returns CDR1 SGHRS and CDR2 YFSETQ. As DNA, the CDR3 is TGCGCCAGCAGCCCCCTAGGCAGGTCTGGGGCCAACGTCCTGACTTTC. Encoded protein: CASSPLGRSGANVLTF. Variable domain in full (rest from reference TRBV5-1 and TRBJ2-6): KAGVTQTPRYLIKTRGQQVTLSCSPISGHRSVSWYQQTPGQGLQFLFEYFSETQRNKGNFPGRFSGRQFSNSRSEMNVSTLELGDSALYLCASSPLGRSGANVLTFGAGSRLTVL.

This clonotype has a handful of counts. The chain carries TRBV4-1 and TRBJ2-2; no definite D call. Germline V gene lookup returns CDR1 MGHRA and CDR2 YSYEKL. V dropped 1 base and J dropped 6 bases, with 6 bases sitting between them. This CDR3 has 13 residues. CDR3 in DNA: TGCGCCAGCAGCCAAGTCGGTCCCGGGGAGCTGTTTTTT. Protein product: CASSQVGPGELFF.

The rearrangement links TRBV2 to TRBJ2-7; D is possibly TRBD2 (5 bases). The V end was cut by 8 bases, the J end by 6 bases, with 20 bases between. CDR1 and CDR2 (germline): SNHLY, FYNNEI. The CDR3 covers 14 residues. Here the CDR3 reads CASGPTPGFGEQYF. Written as DNA, the CDR3 is TGTGCCAGCGGCCCGACTCCGGGGTTCGGCGAGCAGTACTTC.

At least ten counts were recorded for this clonotype. This chain joins TRBV15 and TRBJ2-7, with TRBD1 matching 10 bases. The CDR3 sequence is 15 residues long. Germline V gives CDR1 LNHNV, CDR2 YYDKDF (reference sequence). J lost 2 bases, V lost 3 bases, and 4 bases had no gene match. This CDR3 is CATSRGGQGAYEQYF. CDR3 nucleotide sequence: TGTGCCACCAGCAGGGGCGGACAGGGGGCCTACGAGCAGTACTTC. Together with reference TRBV15 and TRBJ2-7, the CDR3 gives the full variable domain: DAMVIQNPRYQVTQFGKPVTLSCSQTLNHNVMYWYQQKSSQAPKLLFHYYDKDFNNEADTPDNFQSRRPNTSFCFLDIRSPGLGDTAMYLCATSRGGQGAYEQYFGPGTRLTVT.

V is TRBV29-1 and J is TRBJ2-1, with 7 bases lining up with TRBD2. Germline CDR1 is SQVTM and CDR2 is ANQGSEA. This CDR3 has 17 residues. V shed 2 bases, J shed 0 bases, and the junction held 10 bases outside the gene matches. CDR3 sequence reads: CSVENPGRTSSYNEQFF. The CDR3 region has the DNA TGCAGCGTTGAAAATCCAGGCAGGACTAGCTCCTACAATGAGCAGTTCTTC.

The V gene is TRBV6-2 or TRBV6-3, the J gene TRBJ1-2; 11 bases map to TRBD1. This CDR3 is built from 16 residues. Germline V gives CDR1 MNHEY, CDR2 SVGEGT. V trimming: 4 bases; J trimming: 2 bases; junction bases outside the gene matches: 6. The CDR3: CASSLDRGRWNYGYTF. DNA for the CDR3: TGTGCCAGCAGTTTGGACAGGGGGCGATGGAACTATGGCTACACCTTC.

This clonotype was counted ten times or more. The genes are TRBV12-3 or TRBV12-4 and TRBJ1-4; TRBD1 aligns across 9 bases. V dropped 7 bases and J dropped 0; count of bases not matched to a gene: 15. The CDR3 length is 19 residues. The CDR3: CASTLRDRVLGSTNEKLFF. CDR3 coding DNA: TGTGCCAGCACCCTGCGGGACAGGGTGCTGGGGTCAACTAATGAAAAACTGTTTTTT.

This clonotype was observed a few times. This sequence joins TRBV27 and TRBJ1-1; no reliable D call. The CDR3 consists of 12 residues. Deletions cut 8 bases from V and 2 bases from J, with 9 bases between. Looked up from germline, CDR1 is MNHEY and CDR2 is SMNVEV (reference sequence). CDR3: CASGFRNTEAFF. Written as DNA, the CDR3 is TGTGCCAGCGGATTTAGAAACACTGAAGCTTTCTTT.

The V and J genes are TRBV4-2 and TRBJ2-3, with TRBD2 identical over 9 bases. Trimming took 0 bases from V and 6 from J; bases not matched to a gene: 10. CDR1 and CDR2 (germline): LGHNA, YNFKEQ. The CDR3 loop spans 17 amino acids. CDR3 region: CASSQDQAAGGLDTQYF. DNA for the CDR3: TGTGCCAGCAGCCAAGATCAGGCGGCGGGAGGGCTGGATACGCAGTATTTT.

The chain links TRBV4-1 to TRBJ1-1; 12 bases are a match to TRBD1. The CDR3 consists of 16 residues. The J segment lost 5 bases and the V segment lost 6 bases, leaving 10 bases of the junction unmatched. Germline V lookup: CDR1 MGHRA, CDR2 YSYEKL. The CDR3 nucleotides read TGCGCCAGCAGTCCGGGACAGGGGGCGGGGGGTACTGAAGCTTTCTTT. This codes for CASSPGQGAGGTEAFF.

This rearrangement joins TRBV2 to TRBJ1-1; 8 bases map to TRBD1. Germline lookup yields CDR1 SNHLY and CDR2 FYNNEI. This CDR3 region has 16 residues. With V trimmed by 10 bases and J by 0 bases, 13 bases remained unmatched. The DNA for the CDR3 is TGTGCCACCCGACCGGACAGGGTCATGGTGAACACTGAAGCTTTCTTT. This translates into CATRPDRVMVNTEAFF.

This clonotype was seen only a few times. V is TRBV7-9 and J is TRBJ1-1; D gene unclear. Germline CDR1 SEHNR, CDR2 FQNEAQ (reference sequence). The CDR3 has 15 amino acids. V was clipped by 5 bases and J by 1 base, with 14 bases between them. The CDR3 loop is CASSEYRTTNTEAFF. In DNA, the CDR3 is TGTGCCAGCAGCGAATACAGAACGACGAACACTGAAGCTTTCTTT.

Comment on this clonotype: One end of the junction fails to match germline, which may point to a read error. The chain recombines TRBV5-1 with TRBJ1-2; D gene ambiguous. This CDR3 spans 15 amino acids. CDR1 is SGHRS and CDR2 is YFSETQ in the germline V gene. CDR3 amino acids: CASSLGTGGNDGYTF. CDR3 bases: TGCGCCAGCAGCTTGGGTACGGGAGGTAACGATGGCTACACCTTC.

This clonotype was observed many times. This chain connects TRBV5-5 to TRBJ2-2; D gene unclear. This CDR3 is 16 amino acids long. The germline gives CDR1 SGHKS, CDR2 YYEKEE (reference sequence). V lost 0 bases and J 5 bases, leaving 14 bases between the germline ends. CDR3 protein: CASSLGSTMRTGELFF. In nucleotides, the CDR3 is TGTGCCAGCAGCTTGGGGTCGACAATGAGGACCGGGGAGCTGTTTTTT.

This clonotype occurred a few times. The chain joins TRBV6-6 to TRBJ2-3; 9 bases fit TRBD2. V dropped 2 bases and J dropped 2; count of bases not matched to a gene: 5. CDR3 length: 16 amino acids. Germline CDR1 is MNHNY and CDR2 is SVGAGI (reference sequence). The CDR3 bases are TGTGCCAGCAGTTACGGTGTAGCGGGGGTCACAGATACGCAGTATTTT. Protein: CASSYGVAGVTDTQYF.

This chain joins TRBV9 and TRBJ2-3; D not certain. CDR3 length: 15 residues. Trimming took off 0 bases at V and 2 bases at J, with 10 bases between the two ends. Germline CDR1 and CDR2: SGDLS and YYNGEE. The CDR3 bases are TGTGCCAGCAGCGTAGAGGCCGGGTACACAGATACGCAGTATTTT. Amino acids: CASSVEAGYTDTQYF.

This clonotype appeared a few times. This sequence joins TRBV2 and TRBJ2-1; no clear D gene. The V end was cut by 4 bases, the J end by 0 bases, with 10 bases between. Germline V CDR1 and CDR2: SNHLY, FYNNEI. This CDR3 comprises 15 residues. The CDR3 protein is CASSAVSSSYNEQFF. In nucleotides, the CDR3 is TGTGCCAGCAGTGCAGTCTCGAGCTCCTACAATGAGCAGTTCTTC.

This clonotype was observed a handful of times. The chain recombines TRBV6-6 with TRBJ2-7, with 12 bases lining up with TRBD1. The V and J ends lost 5 bases and 4 bases, in that order; junction bases with no gene match: 9. This CDR3 is 16 amino acids long. Germline V gene data show CDR1 as MNHNY and CDR2 as SVGAGI (reference sequence). The CDR3 is CASSEKGTGGLYEQYF. In DNA form, the CDR3 reads TGTGCCAGCAGTGAAAAGGGGACAGGGGGCTTATACGAGCAGTACTTC.